This TCR beta chain was identified in a study of Siglec-9 on CD8 T cells in melanoma. Study-wide findings and caveats: In melanoma tumors, a Siglec-9-marked effector memory CD8+ subset reportedly appeared to accumulate.

The table came from immunoSEQ multiplex PCR; TCRdb's copy has only in-frame clones and leaves some out. The sample gives approximately 35,000 clones, roughly 84% of which show up once; about 1.7% is in the top ten. Between the trimmed V and J ends, which lost 0 bases and 0 bases, there was a span of 11 bases. The CDR3 runs 16 residues. From germline, CDR1 is LNHDA and CDR2 SQIVND (reference sequence). In this sample, this clone turned up a few times. What it binds is unknown. The V gene is TRBV19, the J gene TRBJ1-2; no clear D gene. Sequencing was carried out using Siglec-9- CD8+ T cells sorted from blood. The sequence came from a human donor in good health. CDR3 residues: CASSIDLETTNYGYTF. DNA of the CDR3: TGTGCCAGTAGTATAGATCTGGAGACAACTAACTATGGCTACACCTTC.